Sequencing of this T cell receptor (beta chain) was carried out in a study of technical replicates of blood from a handful of donors. Germline-derived CDR1 and CDR2 are MNHEY and SMNVEV (reference sequence). Unmatched junction bases numbered 11, after V lost 3 bases and J lost 3 bases. The CDR3 is 17 residues long. In its sample, this clone was seen a few times. Clones were sequenced by immunoSEQ multiplex PCR, and TCRdb holds only the in-frame ones, with some missing. The sample records some 60,000 clones, about 87% being singletons. The TCR originated in a human donor in good health. Some clones in this sample may be carry-over from other donors' samples. The specimen was PBMCs. The chain is built from TRBV27 and TRBJ2-7; 10 nucleotides line up with TRBD1. The CDR3 sequence is CASSLLRTGQGDYEQYF. The CDR3 DNA reads TGTGCCAGCAGTTTGCTCCGCACCGGACAGGGGGACTACGAGCAGTACTTC.